These T cell receptor beta chains were read from a single sample in a study of CD8+ T cells in alopecia areata. This table comes from immunoSEQ multiplex PCR, and its TCRdb copy is limited to in-frame clones, with some not included. This sample has about 190,000 clones, with about 60% found just once. The sequences come from CD4+ T cells sorted from blood, collected at week 0. The receptors originated from a human donor with alopecia areata. CDR3s include the opening cysteine and the closing phenylalanine or tryptophan. A D gene is named only where the DNA matches it firmly. Clone size appears in some rows only: once, few, many, or a class for an expanded clone.

v_gene	abundance	j_gene	d_gene	CDR3nt	CDR3aa
TRBV29-1	once	TRBJ1-4	TRBD1	TGCAGCGTTGGGACAGGGGGTGAAAAACTGTTTTTT	CSVGTGGEKLFF
TRBV5-1	-	TRBJ1-1	-	TGCGCCAGCAGCTCGGGCAGTTACACTGAAGCTTTCTTT	CASSSGSYTEAFF
TRBV30	-	TRBJ1-2	-	TGTGCCTGGATAGAGCAGGGCAGGAGGGGCTACACCTTC	CAWIEQGRRGYTF
TRBV29-1	once	TRBJ1-4	-	TGCAGCGTTGCAGTCAGCAGCCAAGAACTGTTTTTT	CSVAVSSQELFF
TRBV5-1	-	TRBJ2-6	-	TGCGCCAGCAGCTTGGGGCTGGCGGGGGCCAACGTCCTGACTTTC	CASSLGLAGANVLTF
TRBV5-1	-	TRBJ2-7	-	TGCGCCAGCAGCTTCGGCAGTTTCTCCTACGAGCAGTACTTC	CASSFGSFSYEQYF
TRBV30	-	TRBJ2-1	TRBD2	TGTGCCTGGAATCCTGGACTAGCGGGGAGGAATGAGCAGTTCTTC	CAWNPGLAGRNEQFF
TRBV29-1	once	TRBJ1-1	TRBD1	TGCAGCGGCGACAGGGCCCAAGGGACTGAAGCTTTCTTT	CSGDRAQGTEAFF
TRBV7-2	-	TRBJ2-7	-	TGTGCCAGCAGCTCGACCGGTCGGCGGCCTCTCTACGAGCAGTACTTC	CASSSTGRRPLYEQYF
TRBV5-6	-	TRBJ1-1	TRBD1	TGTGCCAGCAGCTTGGAAGCCAGGGGGATTTGGGGCACTGAAGCTTTCTTT	CASSLEARGIWGTEAFF
TRBV29-1	-	TRBJ2-7	TRBD1	TGCAGCGTTCAAGGGACAGCCGGGATCTACGAGCAGTACTTC	CSVQGTAGIYEQYF
TRBV7-2	few	TRBJ2-5	-	TGTGCCAGCAGCTTAGCGCTAGGACAGTACTTC	CASSLALGQYF
TRBV11-3	-	TRBJ2-5	-	TGTGCCAGCAACCAGCCCGGACAGCCAAAAGAGACCCAGTACTTC	CASNQPGQPKETQYF
TRBV5-6	-	TRBJ1-4	-	TGTGCCAGCAGCTTGTCGGGGACTAATGAAAAACTGTTTTTT	CASSLSGTNEKLFF
TRBV15	-	TRBJ2-5	-	TGTGCCACCAGCGCCCGAGGGGCTACCGGACAAGAGACCCAGTACTTC	CATSARGATGQETQYF
TRBV5-1	-	TRBJ1-1	-	TGCGCCAGCAGCTCAGATAAAGGGGTATCGAACACTGAAGCTTTCTTT	CASSSDKGVSNTEAFF
TRBV30	few	TRBJ2-7	-	TGTGCCTGGACACAGGGTTCCGGCTACGAGCAGTACTTC	CAWTQGSGYEQYF
TRBV4-1	-	TRBJ1-5	-	TGCGCCAGCAGCCAAGATGGTCTACGTGGGAATCAGCCCCAGCATTTT	CASSQDGLRGNQPQHF
TRBV28	-	TRBJ1-1	-	TGTGCCAGCAGTCCGACAACAGGGAGGACTGAAGCTTTCTTT	CASSPTTGRTEAFF
TRBV6-5	-	TRBJ1-2	TRBD1	TGTGCCAGCAGTCCCCCGACAGGGGGGGGTGGCTACACCTTC	CASSPPTGGGGYTF
TRBV15	few	TRBJ2-7	TRBD2	TGTGCCACCAGCGCAGACGGGGGGACCTACGAGCAGTACTTC	CATSADGGTYEQYF
TRBV25-1	-	TRBJ2-7	TRBD1	TGTGCCAGCAGTGAATCGAGGACAGGGGCGGACGAGCAGTACTTC	CASSESRTGADEQYF
TRBV29-1	-	TRBJ2-5	TRBD2	TGCAGCTTCACACCCGGGAGGGGGTCACAAGAGACCCAGTACTTC	CSFTPGRGSQETQYF
TRBV5-6	few	TRBJ2-7	-	TGTGCCAGCAGCTTGAGGGGCCCTCTCCCCTACGAGCAGTACTTC	CASSLRGPLPYEQYF
TRBV14	-	TRBJ2-5	-	TGTGCCAGCAGCCCGACGGACGGTCAAGAGACCCAGTACTTC	CASSPTDGQETQYF
TRBV15	-	TRBJ1-4	-	TGTGCCACCAGTCGCTGGGGCTTTAATGAAAAACTGTTTTTT	CATSRWGFNEKLFF
TRBV9	-	TRBJ1-1	-	TGTGCCAGCAGCGTAAAAGGGGTGGCTGAAGCTTTCTTT	CASSVKGVAEAFF
TRBV30	-	TRBJ1-1	-	TGTGCCTGGAGTGTTGACAGGAACACTGAAGCTTTCTTT	CAWSVDRNTEAFF
TRBV5-4	few	TRBJ2-1	TRBD2	TGTGCCAGCACCCAGACTAGCGGGGGGGCCGGGTCCTACAATGAGCAGTTCTTC	CASTQTSGGAGSYNEQFF
TRBV25-1	-	TRBJ1-5	-	TGTGCCAGCTCCAAGGGGAGTCAGCCCCAGCATTTT	CASSKGSQPQHF
TRBV29-1	few	TRBJ2-7	-	TGCAGCGTTGCCGGGACGCTCTACGAGCAGTACTTC	CSVAGTLYEQYF
TRBV6-1	-	TRBJ2-7	TRBD2	TGTGCCAGCAGTCAAGGACTAGCGGGGATTAGCTCCTACGAGCAGTACTTC	CASSQGLAGISSYEQYF
TRBV19	-	TRBJ2-2	-	TGTGCCAGTCGAGGGGGCACCGGGGAGCTGTTTTTT	CASRGGTGELFF